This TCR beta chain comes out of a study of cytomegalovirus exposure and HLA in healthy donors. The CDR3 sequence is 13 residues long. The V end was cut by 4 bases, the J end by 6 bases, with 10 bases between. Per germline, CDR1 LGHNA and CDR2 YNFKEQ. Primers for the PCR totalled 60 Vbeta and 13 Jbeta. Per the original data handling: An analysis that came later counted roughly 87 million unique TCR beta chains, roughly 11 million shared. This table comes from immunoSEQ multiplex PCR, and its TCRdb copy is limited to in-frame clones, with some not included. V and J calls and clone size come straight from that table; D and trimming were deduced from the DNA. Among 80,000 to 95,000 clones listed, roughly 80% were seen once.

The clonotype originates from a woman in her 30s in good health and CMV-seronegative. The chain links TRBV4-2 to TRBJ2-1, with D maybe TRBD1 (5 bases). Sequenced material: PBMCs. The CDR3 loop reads CASSPQGANEQFF. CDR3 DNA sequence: TGTGCCAGCAGCCCCCAGGGTGCCAATGAGCAGTTCTTC.